The present entry profiles one T cell receptor beta chain with its context. As yet, its antigen is unknown. Different DNA sequences within this sample yield the same CDR3. The data were taken from a study of cytomegalovirus exposure and HLA in healthy donors. The study, taken as a whole, reports: CMV serostatus was the sole immune exposure data available. Clonal expansion, a later analysis showed, was greater in HLA-associated TCR beta chains than in equally common others. Rates of TCR association differed by HLA locus in a later analysis, with DRB1 highest and HLA-C lowest.

The PCR made use of 60 Vbeta and 13 Jbeta primers. The method was immunoSEQ multiplex PCR; TCRdb's version includes in-frame clones alone and lacks a portion of them. The sample has around 210,000 clones, about 78% seen once; the top ten hold roughly 3%. Sequencing was done on a sample of PBMCs. The clonotype was recovered from a woman aged 25 to 45 in good health and CMV-seronegative.

Here the CDR3 reads CASSLAGGNTEAFF. The CDR3, as DNA: TGCGCCAGCAGCTTGGCCGGTGGGAACACTGAAGCTTTCTTT. V and J are TRBV5-1 and TRBJ1-1, with D unresolved. This CDR3 comprises 14 residues. Germline CDR1 SGHRS, CDR2 YFSETQ. Trimming pared 0 bases from V and 1 base from J, leaving 7 bases between.